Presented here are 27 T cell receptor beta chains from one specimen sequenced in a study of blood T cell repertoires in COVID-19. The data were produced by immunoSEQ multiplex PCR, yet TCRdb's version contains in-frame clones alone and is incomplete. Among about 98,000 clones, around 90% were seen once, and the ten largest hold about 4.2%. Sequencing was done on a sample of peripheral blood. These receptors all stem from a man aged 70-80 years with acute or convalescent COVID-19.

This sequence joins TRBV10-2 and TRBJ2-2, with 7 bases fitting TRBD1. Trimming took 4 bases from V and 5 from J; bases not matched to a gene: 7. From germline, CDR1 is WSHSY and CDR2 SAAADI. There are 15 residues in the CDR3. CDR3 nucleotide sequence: TGCGCCAGCAGTGGAGACAGGGTCGAGACCGGGGAGCTGTTTTTT. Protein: CASSGDRVETGELFF.

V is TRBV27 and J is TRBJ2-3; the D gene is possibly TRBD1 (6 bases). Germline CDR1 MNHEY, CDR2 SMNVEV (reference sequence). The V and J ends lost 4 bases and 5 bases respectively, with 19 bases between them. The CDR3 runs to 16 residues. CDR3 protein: CASSSWTEGRRDTQYF. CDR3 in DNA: TGTGCCAGCAGTTCCTGGACAGAAGGACGGAGAGATACGCAGTATTTT.

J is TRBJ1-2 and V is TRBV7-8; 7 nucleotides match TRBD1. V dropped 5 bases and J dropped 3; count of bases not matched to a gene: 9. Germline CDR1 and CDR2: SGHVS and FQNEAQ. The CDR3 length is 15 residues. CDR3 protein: CASSPRQGGDYGYTF. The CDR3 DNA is TGTGCCAGCAGCCCTAGACAGGGTGGAGACTATGGCTACACCTTC.

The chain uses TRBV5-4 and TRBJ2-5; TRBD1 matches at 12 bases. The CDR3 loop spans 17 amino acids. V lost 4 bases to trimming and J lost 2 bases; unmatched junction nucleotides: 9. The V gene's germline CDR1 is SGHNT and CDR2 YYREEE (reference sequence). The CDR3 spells CASSDGTGGWGQETQYF. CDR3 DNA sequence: TGTGCCAGCAGCGACGGGACAGGGGGCTGGGGACAAGAGACCCAGTACTTC. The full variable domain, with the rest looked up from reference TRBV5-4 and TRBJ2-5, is ETGVTQSPTHLIKTRGQQVTLRCSSQSGHNTVSWYQQALGQGPQFIFQYYREEENGRGNFPPRFSGLQFPNYSSELNVNALELDDSALYLCASSDGTGGWGQETQYFGPGTRLLVL.

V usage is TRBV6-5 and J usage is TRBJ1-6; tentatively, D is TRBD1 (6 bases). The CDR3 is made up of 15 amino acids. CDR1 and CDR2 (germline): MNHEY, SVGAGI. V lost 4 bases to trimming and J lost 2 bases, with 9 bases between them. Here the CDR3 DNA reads TGTGCCAGCAGTTCAGGGGTGACCTATAATTCACCCCTCCACTTT. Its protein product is CASSSGVTYNSPLHF.

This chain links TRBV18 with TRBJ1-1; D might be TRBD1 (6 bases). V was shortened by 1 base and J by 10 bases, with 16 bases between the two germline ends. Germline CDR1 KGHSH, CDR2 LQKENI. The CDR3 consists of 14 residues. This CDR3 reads CASSPQEQGVGAFF. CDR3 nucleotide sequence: TGTGCCAGCTCACCACAAGAACAGGGAGTCGGAGCTTTCTTT.

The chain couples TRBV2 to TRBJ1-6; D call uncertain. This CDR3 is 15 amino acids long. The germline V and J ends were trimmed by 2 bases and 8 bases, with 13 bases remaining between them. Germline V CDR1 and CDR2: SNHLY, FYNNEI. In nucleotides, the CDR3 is TGTGCCAGCAGTGAATCCCTCTTAGTTGATTCACCCCTCCACTTT. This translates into CASSESLLVDSPLHF.

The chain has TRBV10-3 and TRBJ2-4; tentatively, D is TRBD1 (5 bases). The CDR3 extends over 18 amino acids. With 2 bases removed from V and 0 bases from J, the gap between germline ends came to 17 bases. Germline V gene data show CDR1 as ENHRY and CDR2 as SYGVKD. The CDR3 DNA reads TGTGCCATCAGTGAGGGGCCAGGGCGCCTGCTAGCCAAAAACATTCAGTACTTC. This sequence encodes CAISEGPGRLLAKNIQYF.

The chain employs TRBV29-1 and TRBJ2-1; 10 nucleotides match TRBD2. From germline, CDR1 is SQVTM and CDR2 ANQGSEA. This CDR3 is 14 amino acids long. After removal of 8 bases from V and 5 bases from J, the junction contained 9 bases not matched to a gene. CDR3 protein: CSTEAGGLDNEQFF. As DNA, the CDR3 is TGCAGCACCGAAGCGGGGGGGCTCGACAATGAGCAGTTCTTC.

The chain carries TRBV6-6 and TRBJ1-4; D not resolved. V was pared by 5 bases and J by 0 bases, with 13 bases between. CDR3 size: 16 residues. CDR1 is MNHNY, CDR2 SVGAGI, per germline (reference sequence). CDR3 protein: CASSPRGSPTNEKLFF. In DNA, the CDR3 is TGTGCCAGCAGTCCCCGAGGGTCGCCAACTAATGAAAAACTGTTTTTT.

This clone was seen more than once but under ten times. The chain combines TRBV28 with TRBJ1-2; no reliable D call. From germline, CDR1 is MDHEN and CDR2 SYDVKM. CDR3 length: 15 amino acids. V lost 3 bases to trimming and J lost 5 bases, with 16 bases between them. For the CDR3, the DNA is TGTGCCAGCAGTTTTAGTGCGGTTGGGAGGTATGGCTACACCTTC. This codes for CASSFSAVGRYGYTF.

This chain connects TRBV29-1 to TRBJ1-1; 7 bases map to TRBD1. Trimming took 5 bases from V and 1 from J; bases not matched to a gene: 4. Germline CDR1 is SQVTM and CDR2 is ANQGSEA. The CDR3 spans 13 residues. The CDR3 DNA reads TGCAGCGTTCGGGACAGAGAGAACACTGAAGCTTTCTTT. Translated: CSVRDRENTEAFF.

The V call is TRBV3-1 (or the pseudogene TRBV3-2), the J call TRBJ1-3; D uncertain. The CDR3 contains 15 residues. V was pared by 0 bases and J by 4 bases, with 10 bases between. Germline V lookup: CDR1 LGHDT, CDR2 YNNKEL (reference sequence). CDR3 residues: CASSQDVSHGNTIYF. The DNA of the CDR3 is TGTGCCAGCAGCCAAGATGTCAGTCACGGAAACACCATATATTTT.

The CDR3 spells CASSLIGLAGGTQETQYF. For the CDR3, the DNA is TGTGCCAGCAGCTTAATTGGTCTAGCGGGGGGTACGCAAGAGACCCAGTACTTC. The genes are TRBV7-9 and TRBJ2-5, with TRBD2 matching over 11 bases. This CDR3 is 18 amino acids long. V trimming: 2 bases; J trimming: 2 bases; junction bases outside the gene matches: 10. Germline values: CDR1 SEHNR, CDR2 FQNEAQ (reference sequence).

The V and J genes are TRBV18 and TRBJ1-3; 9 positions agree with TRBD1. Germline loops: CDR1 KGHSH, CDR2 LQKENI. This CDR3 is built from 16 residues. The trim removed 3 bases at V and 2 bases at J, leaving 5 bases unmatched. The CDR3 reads CASSPGQGGAGNTIYF. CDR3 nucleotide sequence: TGTGCCAGCTCACCGGGACAGGGAGGAGCTGGAAACACCATATATTTT.

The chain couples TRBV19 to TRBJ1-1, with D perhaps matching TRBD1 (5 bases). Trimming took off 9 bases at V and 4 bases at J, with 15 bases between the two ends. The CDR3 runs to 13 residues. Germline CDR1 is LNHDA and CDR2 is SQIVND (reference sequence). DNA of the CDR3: TGTGCCAGCGGTCGGGGGGTGTTCACTGAAGCTTTCTTT. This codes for CASGRGVFTEAFF.

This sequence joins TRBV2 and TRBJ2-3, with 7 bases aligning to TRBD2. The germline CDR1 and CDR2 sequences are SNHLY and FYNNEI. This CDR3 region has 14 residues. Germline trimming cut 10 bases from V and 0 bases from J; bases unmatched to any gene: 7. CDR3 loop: CATRPRGSTDTQYF. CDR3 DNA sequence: TGTGCCACACGACCGCGGGGGAGCACAGATACGCAGTATTTT. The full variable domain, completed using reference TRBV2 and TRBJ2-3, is EPEVTQTPSHQVTQMGQEVILRCVPISNHLYFYWYRQILGQKVEFLVSFYNNEISEKSEIFDDQFSVERPDGSNFTLKIRSTKLEDSAMYFCATRPRGSTDTQYFGPGTRLTVL.

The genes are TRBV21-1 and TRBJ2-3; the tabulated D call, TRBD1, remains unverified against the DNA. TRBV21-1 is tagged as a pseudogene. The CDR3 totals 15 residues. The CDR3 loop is CARSRRQGGTDTQYF. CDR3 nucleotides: TGTGCCAGATCTCGGCGGCAGGGGGGAACAGATACGCAGTATTTT.

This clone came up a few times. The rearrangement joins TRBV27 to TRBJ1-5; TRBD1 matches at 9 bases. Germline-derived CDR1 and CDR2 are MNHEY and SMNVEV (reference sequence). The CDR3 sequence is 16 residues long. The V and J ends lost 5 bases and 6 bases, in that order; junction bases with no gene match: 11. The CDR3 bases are TGTGCCAGCAGTGCCTTCCCGGGACAGGGCACTCAGCCCCAGCATTTT. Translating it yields CASSAFPGQGTQPQHF.

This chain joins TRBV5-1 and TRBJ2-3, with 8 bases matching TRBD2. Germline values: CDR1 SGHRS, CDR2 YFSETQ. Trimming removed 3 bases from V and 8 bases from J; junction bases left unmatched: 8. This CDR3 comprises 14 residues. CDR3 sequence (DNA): TGCGCCAGCAGCTACGATACGACTAGCGCTACGCAGTATTTT. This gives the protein CASSYDTTSATQYF.

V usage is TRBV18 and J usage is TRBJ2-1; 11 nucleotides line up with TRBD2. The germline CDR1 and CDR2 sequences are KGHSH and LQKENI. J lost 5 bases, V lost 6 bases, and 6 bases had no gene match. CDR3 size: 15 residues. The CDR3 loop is CASSLSGGENNEQFF. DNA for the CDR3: TGTGCCAGCTCCCTTAGCGGGGGGGAGAACAATGAGCAGTTCTTC.

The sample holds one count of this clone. CDR3 loop: CASSLAHRAYEQYF. CDR3 nucleotide sequence: TGTGCCAGCAGCTTAGCTCATCGGGCCTACGAGCAGTACTTC. This chain connects TRBV7-8 to TRBJ2-7; unclear D gene. The V gene's germline CDR1 is SGHVS and CDR2 FQNEAQ. The CDR3 contains 14 residues. Trimming pared 0 bases from V and 2 bases from J, leaving 8 bases between. The full variable domain, rest sourced from reference TRBV7-8 and TRBJ2-7, is GAGVSQSPRYKVAKRGQDVALRCDPISGHVSLFWYQQALGQGPEFLTYFQNEAQLDKSGLPSDRFFAERPEGSVSTLKIQRTQQEDSAVYLCASSLAHRAYEQYFGPGTRLTVT.

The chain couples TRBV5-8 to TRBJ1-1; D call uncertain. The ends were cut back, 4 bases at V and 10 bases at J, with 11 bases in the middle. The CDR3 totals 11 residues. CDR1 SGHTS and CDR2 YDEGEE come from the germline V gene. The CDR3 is CASSQARRAFF. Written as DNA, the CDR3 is TGTGCCAGCAGCCAAGCAAGGAGAGCTTTCTTT.

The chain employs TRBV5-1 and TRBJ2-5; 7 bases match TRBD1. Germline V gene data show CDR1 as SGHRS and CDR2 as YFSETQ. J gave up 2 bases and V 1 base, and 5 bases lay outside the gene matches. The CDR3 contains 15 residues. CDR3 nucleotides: TGCGCCAGCAGCTTGTTTGCAGGGGGACAAGAGACCCAGTACTTC. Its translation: CASSLFAGGQETQYF.

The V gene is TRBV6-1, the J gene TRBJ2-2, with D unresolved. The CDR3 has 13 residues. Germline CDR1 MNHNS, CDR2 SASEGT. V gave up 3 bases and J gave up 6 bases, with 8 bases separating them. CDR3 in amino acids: CASSEFSAGELFF. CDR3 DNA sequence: TGTGCCAGCAGTGAGTTCTCGGCCGGGGAGCTGTTTTTT.

This CDR3 reads CASSLPPPSGYTF. The CDR3 bases are TGTGCCAGCAGCCTTCCCCCACCCAGTGGCTACACCTTC. This chain links TRBV28 with TRBJ1-2, with D unresolved. V lost 6 bases to trimming and J lost 7 bases, with 15 bases between them. CDR3 length equals 13 residues. Germline CDR1 reads MDHEN; CDR2 reads SYDVKM.

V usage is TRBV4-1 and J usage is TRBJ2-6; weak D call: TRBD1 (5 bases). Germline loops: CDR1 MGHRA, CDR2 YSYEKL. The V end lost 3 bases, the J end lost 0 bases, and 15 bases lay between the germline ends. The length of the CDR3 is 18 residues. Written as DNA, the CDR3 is TGCGCCAGCAGCCATGTGGACATGGGGTTCTCTGGGGCCAACGTCCTGACTTTC. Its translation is CASSHVDMGFSGANVLTF.